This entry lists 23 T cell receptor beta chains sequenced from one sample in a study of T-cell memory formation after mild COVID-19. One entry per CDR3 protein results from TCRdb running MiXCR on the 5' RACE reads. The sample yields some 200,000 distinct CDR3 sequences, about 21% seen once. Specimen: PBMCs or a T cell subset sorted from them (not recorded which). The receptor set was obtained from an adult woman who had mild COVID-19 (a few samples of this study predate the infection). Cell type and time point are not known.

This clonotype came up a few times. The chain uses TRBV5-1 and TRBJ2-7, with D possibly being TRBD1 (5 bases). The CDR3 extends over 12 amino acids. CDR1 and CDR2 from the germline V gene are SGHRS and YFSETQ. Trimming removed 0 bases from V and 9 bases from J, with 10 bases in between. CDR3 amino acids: CASSLGGTGQYF. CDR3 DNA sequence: TGCGCCAGCAGCTTGGGGGGCACCGGGCAGTACTTC.

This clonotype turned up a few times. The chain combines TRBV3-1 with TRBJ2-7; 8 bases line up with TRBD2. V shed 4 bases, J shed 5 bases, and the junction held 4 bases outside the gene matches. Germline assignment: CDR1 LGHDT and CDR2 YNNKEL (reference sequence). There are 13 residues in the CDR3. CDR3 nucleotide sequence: TGTGCCAGCAGCCTAGCGGGGTACGACGAGCAGTACTTC. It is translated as CASSLAGYDEQYF.

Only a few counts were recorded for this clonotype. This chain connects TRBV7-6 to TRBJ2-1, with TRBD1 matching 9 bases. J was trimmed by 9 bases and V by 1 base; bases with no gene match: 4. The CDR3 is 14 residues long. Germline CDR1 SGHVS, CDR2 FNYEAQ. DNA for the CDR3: TGTGCCAGCAGCTTAGGGGACAGGGTGACTGAGCAGTTCTTC. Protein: CASSLGDRVTEQFF.

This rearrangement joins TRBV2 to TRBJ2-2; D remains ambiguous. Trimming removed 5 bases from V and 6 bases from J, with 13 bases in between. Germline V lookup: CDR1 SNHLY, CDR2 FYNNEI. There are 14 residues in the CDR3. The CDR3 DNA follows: TGTGCCAGCAGTTCCGGAGAGGCGTCCGGGGAGCTGTTTTTT. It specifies CASSSGEASGELFF.

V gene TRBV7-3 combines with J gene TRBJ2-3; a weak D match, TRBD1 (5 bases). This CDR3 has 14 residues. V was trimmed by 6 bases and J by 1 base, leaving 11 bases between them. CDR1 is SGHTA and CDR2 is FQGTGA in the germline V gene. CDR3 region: CASSQLGGTDTQYF. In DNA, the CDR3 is TGTGCCAGCAGTCAGCTAGGGGGCACAGATACGCAGTATTTT.

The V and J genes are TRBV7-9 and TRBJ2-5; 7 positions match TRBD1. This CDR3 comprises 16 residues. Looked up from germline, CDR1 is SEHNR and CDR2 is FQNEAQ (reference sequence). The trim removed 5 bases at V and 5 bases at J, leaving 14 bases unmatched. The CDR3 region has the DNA TGTGCCAGCAGCCCCCCCGGGACAGAGCCGGAGGAGACCCAGTACTTC. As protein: CASSPPGTEPEETQYF.

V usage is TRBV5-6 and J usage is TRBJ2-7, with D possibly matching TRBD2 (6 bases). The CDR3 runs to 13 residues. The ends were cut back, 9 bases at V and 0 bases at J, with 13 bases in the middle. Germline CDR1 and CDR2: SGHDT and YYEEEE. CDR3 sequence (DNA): TGTGCCACATCCGGGACTCTCTCCTACGAGCAGTACTTC. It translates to CATSGTLSYEQYF.

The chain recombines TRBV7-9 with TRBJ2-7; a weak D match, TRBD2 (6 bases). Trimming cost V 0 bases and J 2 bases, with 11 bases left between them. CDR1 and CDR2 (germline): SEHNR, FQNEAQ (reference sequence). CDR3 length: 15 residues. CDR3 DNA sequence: TGTGCCAGCAGCTTAGCTTCTGGAGGGCCCTACGAGCAGTACTTC. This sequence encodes CASSLASGGPYEQYF. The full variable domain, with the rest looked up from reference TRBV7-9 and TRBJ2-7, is DTGVSQNPRHKITKRGQNVTFRCDPISEHNRLYWYRQTLGQGPEFLTYFQNEAQLEKSRLLSDRFSAERPKGSFSTLEIQRTEQGDSAMYLCASSLASGGPYEQYFGPGTRLTVT.

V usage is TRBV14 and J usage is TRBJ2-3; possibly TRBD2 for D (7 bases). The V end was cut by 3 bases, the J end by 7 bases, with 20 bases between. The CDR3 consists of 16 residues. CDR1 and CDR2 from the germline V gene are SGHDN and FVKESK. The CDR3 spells CASSQSKGEGRYTQYF. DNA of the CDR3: TGTGCCAGCAGCCAGTCTAAGGGGGAGGGCCGATATACGCAGTATTTT.

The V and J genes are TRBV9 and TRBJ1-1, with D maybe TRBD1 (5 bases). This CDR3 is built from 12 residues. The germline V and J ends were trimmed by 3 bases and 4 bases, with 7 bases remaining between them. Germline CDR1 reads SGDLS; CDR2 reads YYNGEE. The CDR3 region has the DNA TGTGCCAGCAGCGCGGGGGGCACTGAAGCTTTCTTT. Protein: CASSAGGTEAFF.

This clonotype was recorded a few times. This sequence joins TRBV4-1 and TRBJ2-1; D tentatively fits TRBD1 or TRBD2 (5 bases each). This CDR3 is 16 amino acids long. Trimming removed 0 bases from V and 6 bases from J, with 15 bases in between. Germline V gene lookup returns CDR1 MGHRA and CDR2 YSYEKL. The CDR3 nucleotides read TGCGCCAGCAGCCAAGAGCCGGGAAGGGGTGGCAATGAGCAGTTCTTC. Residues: CASSQEPGRGGNEQFF.

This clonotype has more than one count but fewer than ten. In nucleotides, the CDR3 is TGTGCCGTACAACAGGGGACCTCTGGAAACACCATATATTTT. Protein: CAVQQGTSGNTIYF. This sequence joins TRBV30 and TRBJ1-3; 7 nucleotides agree with TRBD1. With V trimmed by 8 bases and J by 0 bases, 7 bases remained unmatched. This CDR3 is built from 14 residues. Germline lookup yields CDR1 GTSNPN and CDR2 SVGIG (reference sequence).

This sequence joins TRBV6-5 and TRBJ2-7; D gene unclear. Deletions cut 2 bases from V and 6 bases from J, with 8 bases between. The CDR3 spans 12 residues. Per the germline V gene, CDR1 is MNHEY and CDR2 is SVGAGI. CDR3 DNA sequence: TGTGCCAGCAGTTACGGAGACTCCGAGCAGTACTTC. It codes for CASSYGDSEQYF.

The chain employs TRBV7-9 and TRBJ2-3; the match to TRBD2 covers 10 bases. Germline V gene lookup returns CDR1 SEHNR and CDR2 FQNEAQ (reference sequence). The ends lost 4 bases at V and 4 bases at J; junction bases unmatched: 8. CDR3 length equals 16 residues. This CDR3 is CASSSYLAGVADTQYF. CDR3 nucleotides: TGTGCCAGCAGCTCCTATCTAGCGGGAGTCGCAGATACGCAGTATTTT.

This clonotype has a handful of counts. In nucleotides, the CDR3 is TGTGCCAGCAGCCGTGGAACCACGAACACTGAAGCTTTCTTT. It codes for CASSRGTTNTEAFF. This sequence joins TRBV7-8 and TRBJ1-1; no reliable D call. Germline V gives CDR1 SGHVS, CDR2 FQNEAQ. This CDR3 comprises 14 residues. V was trimmed by 5 bases and J by 1 base, leaving 11 bases between them. Combining the CDR3 with reference TRBV7-8 and TRBJ1-1 gives the whole variable domain GAGVSQSPRYKVAKRGQDVALRCDPISGHVSLFWYQQALGQGPEFLTYFQNEAQLDKSGLPSDRFFAERPEGSVSTLKIQRTQQEDSAVYLCASSRGTTNTEAFFGQGTRLTVV.

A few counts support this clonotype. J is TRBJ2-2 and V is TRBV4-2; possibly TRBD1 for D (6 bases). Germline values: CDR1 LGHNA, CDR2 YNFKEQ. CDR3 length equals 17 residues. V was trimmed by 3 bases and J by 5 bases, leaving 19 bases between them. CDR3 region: CASSHQLPGQGTGELFF. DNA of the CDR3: TGTGCCAGCAGCCACCAACTCCCGGGACAAGGGACCGGGGAGCTGTTTTTT.

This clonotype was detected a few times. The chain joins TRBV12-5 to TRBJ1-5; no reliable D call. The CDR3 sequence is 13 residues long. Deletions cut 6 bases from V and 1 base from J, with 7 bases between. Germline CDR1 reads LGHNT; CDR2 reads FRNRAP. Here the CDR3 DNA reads TGTGCTAGTGGCCTCGGGAGCAATCAGCCCCAGCATTTT. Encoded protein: CASGLGSNQPQHF.

Here the CDR3 DNA reads TGTGCCAGCAGTGGCCCATTGGGGGAAAATGAGCAGTTCTTC. As protein: CASSGPLGENEQFF. The rearrangement uses TRBV12-3 or TRBV12-4 and TRBJ2-1; perhaps D is TRBD1 or TRBD2 (5 bases each). This CDR3 has 14 residues. The V end lost 5 bases, the J end lost 7 bases, and 15 bases lay between the germline ends.

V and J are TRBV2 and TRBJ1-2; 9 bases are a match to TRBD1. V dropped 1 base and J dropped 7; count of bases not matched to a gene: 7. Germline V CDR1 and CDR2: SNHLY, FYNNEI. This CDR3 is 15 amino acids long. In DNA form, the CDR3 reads TGTGCCAGCAGTGAAGTGGTTACAGGGGGCCGTGGCTACACCTTC. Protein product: CASSEVVTGGRGYTF. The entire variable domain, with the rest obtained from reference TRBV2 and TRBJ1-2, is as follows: EPEVTQTPSHQVTQMGQEVILRCVPISNHLYFYWYRQILGQKVEFLVSFYNNEISEKSEIFDDQFSVERPDGSNFTLKIRSTKLEDSAMYFCASSEVVTGGRGYTFGSGTRLTVV.

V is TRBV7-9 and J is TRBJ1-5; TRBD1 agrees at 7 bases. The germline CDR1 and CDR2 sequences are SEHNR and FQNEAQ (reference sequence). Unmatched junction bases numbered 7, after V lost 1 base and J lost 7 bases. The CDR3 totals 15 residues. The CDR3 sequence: CASSLVGQGVQPQHF. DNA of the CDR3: TGTGCCAGCAGCTTAGTTGGGCAGGGGGTACAGCCCCAGCATTTT.

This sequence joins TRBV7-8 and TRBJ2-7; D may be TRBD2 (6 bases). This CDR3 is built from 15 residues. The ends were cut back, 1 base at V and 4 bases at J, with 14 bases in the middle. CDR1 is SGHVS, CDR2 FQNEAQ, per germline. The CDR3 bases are TGTGCCAGCAGCTTAGACGGGGGAGGATATTACGAGCAGTACTTC. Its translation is CASSLDGGGYYEQYF.

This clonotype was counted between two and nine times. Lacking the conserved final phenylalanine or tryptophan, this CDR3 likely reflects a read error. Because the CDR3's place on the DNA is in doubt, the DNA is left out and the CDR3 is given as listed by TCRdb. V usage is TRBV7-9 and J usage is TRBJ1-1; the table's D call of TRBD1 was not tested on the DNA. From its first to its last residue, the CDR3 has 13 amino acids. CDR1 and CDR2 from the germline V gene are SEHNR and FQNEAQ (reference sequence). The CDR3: CASSLGAGTGLFL.

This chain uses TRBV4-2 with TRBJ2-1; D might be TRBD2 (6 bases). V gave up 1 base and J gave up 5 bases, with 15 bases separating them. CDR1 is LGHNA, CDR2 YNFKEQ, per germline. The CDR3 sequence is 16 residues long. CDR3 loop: CASSQVPRGGDNEQFF. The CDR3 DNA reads TGTGCCAGCAGCCAAGTTCCGCGAGGAGGGGACAATGAGCAGTTCTTC.